The 23 T cell receptor beta chains below were found in one sample sequenced in a study of spatial heterogeneity in lung cancer (dated by TCRdb to the late 2010s). General findings and caveats noted by the study authors: The tumor nonsynonymous mutation count correlated with the number of expanded alpha and beta TCRs within the tumor.

These TCRs' antigens remain unknown. Library method: 5' RACE. The run used a NextSeq 500. The raw public data were reprocessed by TCRdb itself: fastp quality trimming at Q25, MiXCR clonotype calling, in-frame beta chains only. CDR3 protein duplicates are merged, each entry listing the most common genes and DNA. For this sample the table gives some 9,800 distinct CDR3 sequences, of which about 53% were detected only once. The ten largest clonotypes hold 28% of the sample. The intended sense of this specimen's time point label: sample taken at primary tumor resection. The sample consisted of lung tumor tissue, taken at surgery. Receptors were obtained from a female donor with early-stage non-small cell lung cancer.

Concerning this clonotype itself: Little can be read into the size of this beta chain, an off-target read in a library designed for alpha chains. The CDR3 DNA reads TGTGCCAGTCCAGGTGTGGGGCATAATAGCAATCAGCCCCAGCATTTT. Amino acids: CASPGVGHNSNQPQHF. V usage is TRBV6-7 and J usage is TRBJ1-5, with D maybe TRBD1 (5 bases). TRBV6-7 is known as an ORF, though its function is uncertain. The V end lost 9 bases, the J end lost 0 bases, and 18 bases lay between the germline ends. There are 16 residues in the CDR3.

Note on this clonotype: The library was built for alpha chains, so this beta chain is an off-target read and its size means little. The chain employs TRBV5-1 and TRBJ1-1; the D is unclear. The CDR3 totals 12 residues. Germline V gene sequence: CDR1 SGHRS, CDR2 YFSETQ. The ends were cut back, 1 base at V and 11 bases at J, with 12 bases in the middle. The CDR3 loop is CASSLQGFQAFF. The CDR3, as DNA: TGCGCCAGCAGCTTGCAAGGGTTCCAGGCTTTCTTT.

This clonotype showed up just a few times. Being off target in a library aimed at alpha chains, this beta chain has a size of little meaning. The V call is TRBV28, the J call TRBJ1-1; D unclear. This CDR3 contains 15 residues. The germline V gene has CDR1 MDHEN and CDR2 SYDVKM. Trimming stripped 5 bases from V and 1 base from J, with 14 bases between. This CDR3 reads CASSRAGRPNTEAFF. The CDR3 coding sequence is TGTGCCAGCAGTCGAGCCGGACGGCCGAACACTGAAGCTTTCTTT.

This clonotype occurred a few times. This beta chain slipped into a library made for alpha chains as a stray read, so its size is not meaningful. The chain couples TRBV2 to TRBJ1-2; D is undetermined. Germline V gene data show CDR1 as SNHLY and CDR2 as FYNNEI. The ends were cut back, 7 bases at V and 2 bases at J, with 5 bases in the middle. There are 11 residues in the CDR3. CDR3 loop: CASTENYGYTF. In DNA, the CDR3 is TGTGCCAGCACGGAAAACTATGGCTACACCTTC.

A remark on this clonotype: A library prepared for alpha chains yielded this beta chain as an off-target read; its size is of little meaning. The chain employs TRBV6-5 and TRBJ2-6; D ambiguous. The germline V gene encodes CDR1 MNHEY and CDR2 SVGAGI. Trimming removed 7 bases from V and 2 bases from J, with 6 bases in between. The CDR3 is made up of 13 amino acids. The CDR3 loop reads CASKRAGANVLTF. In nucleotides, the CDR3 is TGTGCCAGCAAAAGGGCTGGGGCCAACGTCCTGACTTTC.

This clonotype has only a few counts. This beta chain appears as a stray read in a library generated for alpha chains; its size is not informative. For the CDR3, the DNA is TGTGCCAGCAGGCGACTACTGGGCACAGGGAACTATGGCTACACCTTC. Its protein product is CASRRLLGTGNYGYTF. The chain links TRBV6-5 to TRBJ1-2; TRBD1 is a possible D gene (6 bases). This CDR3 is 16 amino acids long. V lost 6 bases and J 2 bases, leaving 19 bases between the germline ends. Germline CDR1 reads MNHEY; CDR2 reads SVGAGI.

This clonotype turned up a few times. Within a library made for alpha chains, this beta chain is off target, and its count is uninformative. The chain has TRBV4-1 and TRBJ2-2; 8 bases match TRBD1. This CDR3 is 16 amino acids long. Germline CDR1 is MGHRA and CDR2 is YSYEKL. The trim removed 4 bases at V and 7 bases at J, leaving 11 bases unmatched. DNA for the CDR3: TGCGCCAGCAGCCCGGAGACAGGGGTCATCGGCGGGGAGCTGTTTTTT. This encodes CASSPETGVIGGELFF.

This clonotype is medium-sized (0.01 to 0.1%) in the sample. Since the library was made to target alpha chains, this beta chain is a stray read and its abundance is not meaningful. This chain's CDR3 is CASSSGPFQETQYF. CDR3 bases: TGTGCCAGCAGCTCGGGACCCTTCCAAGAGACCCAGTACTTC. V is TRBV11-2 and J is TRBJ2-5, with D perhaps matching TRBD1 or TRBD2 (5 bases each). CDR3 length: 14 residues. The germline V gene has CDR1 SGHAT and CDR2 FQNNGV. The V gene lost 4 bases and the J gene lost 1 base, with 10 bases spanning the gap.

This clonotype was detected once. Because this beta chain is a stray read in a library intended to capture alpha chains, its abundance should not be given much weight. The chain carries TRBV7-2 and TRBJ1-2; 7 bases are a match to TRBD1. Germline V gene data show CDR1 as SGHTA and CDR2 as FQGNSA. The CDR3 consists of 15 residues. V trimming: 5 bases; J trimming: 0 bases; junction bases outside the gene matches: 6. This CDR3 reads CASSMRQGANYGYTF. The CDR3 bases are TGTGCCAGCAGCATGCGACAGGGAGCTAACTATGGCTACACCTTC.

A note on this clonotype: A library made for alpha chains picked up this beta chain off target, so its size means little. This sequence joins TRBV7-3 and TRBJ1-1, with 7 positions matching TRBD1. Germline V lookup: CDR1 SGHTA, CDR2 FQGTGA. J gave up 6 bases and V 4 bases, and 8 bases lay outside the gene matches. This CDR3 spans 14 amino acids. In DNA form, the CDR3 reads TGTGCCAGCAGCTCCACCGGCAGGGGGGCTGAAGCTTTCTTT. Amino acids: CASSSTGRGAEAFF.

With respect to this clonotype: The junction shows a germline mismatch at one end, possibly a read error. A library prepared for alpha chains yielded this beta chain as an off-target read; its size is of little meaning. V and J are TRBV29-1 and TRBJ2-7; 12 bases match TRBD2. In germline, CDR1 is SQVTM, CDR2 ANQGSEA. This CDR3 contains 14 residues. This CDR3 is CSVEGTSGSNEQYF. CDR3 coding DNA: TGCAGCGTCGAAGGGACTAGCGGGTCTAACGAGCAGTACTTC.

A remark on this clonotype: Within a library made for alpha chains, this beta chain is off target, and its count is uninformative. V usage is TRBV19 and J usage is TRBJ2-2, with 8 bases that match TRBD1. The CDR3 is 16 amino acids. CDR1 is LNHDA, CDR2 SQIVND, per germline (reference sequence). With V trimmed by 7 bases and J by 1 base, 8 bases remained unmatched. CDR3 region: CASTPRDRLNTGELFF. The CDR3 DNA is TGTGCCAGTACTCCACGGGACAGGCTGAACACCGGGGAGCTGTTTTTT.

Remarks on this clonotype: This beta chain turned up in a library designed for alpha chains; as an off-target read, its abundance says little. The chain carries TRBV4-3 and TRBJ1-1; D remains unclear. Germline lookup yields CDR1 LGHNA and CDR2 YSLEER. V shed 3 bases and J shed 3 bases, with 8 bases lying between them. This CDR3 is 13 amino acids long. DNA for the CDR3: TGCGCCAGCAGCCACTTGGAGGACACTGAAGCTTTCTTT. Its protein is CASSHLEDTEAFF.

In regard to this clonotype: This beta chain is an unintended read in a library built for alpha chains; its size means little. This rearrangement joins TRBV30 to TRBJ1-6; 8 nucleotides agree with TRBD1. Trimming took 2 bases from V and 8 from J; bases not matched to a gene: 14. Germline V gene data show CDR1 as GTSNPN and CDR2 as SVGIG (reference sequence). This CDR3 contains 17 residues. Written as DNA, the CDR3 is TGTGCCTGGAGTCCACTTAGGTCCCGCAGGGGGCATTCACCCCTCCACTTT. Amino acids: CAWSPLRSRRGHSPLHF.

About this clonotype: This beta chain turned up in a library designed for alpha chains; as an off-target read, its abundance says little. The chain joins TRBV20-1 to TRBJ2-5, with 8 positions matching TRBD1. J lost 2 bases, V lost 6 bases, and 5 bases had no gene match. CDR1 and CDR2 (germline): DFQATT, SNEGSKA (reference sequence). The CDR3 totals 13 residues. Here the CDR3 DNA reads TGCAGTGCCACTGGGACAGGTCAAGAGACCCAGTACTTC. Encoded protein: CSATGTGQETQYF.

The table lists this clonotype with a few counts. This beta chain is a stray read from a library made for alpha chains; its abundance is not meaningful. The chain joins TRBV20-1 to TRBJ2-7; 12 bases agree with TRBD2. Germline CDR1 and CDR2: DFQATT and SNEGSKA (reference sequence). This CDR3 has 14 residues. V shed 5 bases, J shed 6 bases, and the junction held 8 bases outside the gene matches. CDR3 bases: TGCAGTGCTTACAGGACTAGCGGGATGAGCGAGCAGTACTTC. Amino acids: CSAYRTSGMSEQYF.

With regard to this clonotype: With the library built for alpha chains, this beta chain is off target and its frequency is not meaningful. The chain joins TRBV5-1 to TRBJ1-6; D gene ambiguous. CDR1 and CDR2 from the germline V gene are SGHRS and YFSETQ. V was cut by 0 bases and J by 10 bases, with 11 bases left in between. The CDR3 has 14 residues. CDR3 protein: CASSLDKGPSPLHF. The CDR3 region has the DNA TGCGCCAGCAGCTTGGATAAGGGTCCGTCACCCCTCCACTTT.

This clonotype has only a few counts. Little can be read into the size of this beta chain, an off-target read in a library designed for alpha chains. J is TRBJ2-7 and V is TRBV4-3; 7 bases are a match to TRBD1. The CDR3 totals 13 residues. V gave up 4 bases and J gave up 2 bases; unmatched junction bases: 2. Per the germline V gene, CDR1 is LGHNA and CDR2 is YSLEER. CDR3 in amino acids: CASSRTGAYEQYF. The CDR3 DNA reads TGCGCCAGCAGCCGTACAGGGGCCTACGAGCAGTACTTC.

About this clonotype itself: This beta chain is an off-target read within a library intended for alpha chains, so its frequency means little. The rearrangement links TRBV5-1 to TRBJ2-1; 12 positions match TRBD2. The CDR3 loop spans 15 amino acids. CDR1 and CDR2 (germline): SGHRS, YFSETQ. The ends lost 3 bases at V and 10 bases at J; junction bases unmatched: 8. The CDR3: CASSSRLAGGLEQFF. The CDR3 bases are TGCGCCAGCAGCTCCCGCCTAGCGGGGGGGCTGGAGCAGTTCTTC.

As for this clonotype: The library was designed around alpha chains, so this beta chain is a stray read whose abundance carries little weight. The chain links TRBV5-6 to TRBJ1-1; the D is unclear. Germline loops: CDR1 SGHDT, CDR2 YYEEEE. V dropped 1 base and J dropped 1 base, with 5 bases sitting between them. The CDR3 contains 13 residues. The CDR3 protein is CASSLTENTEAFF. In DNA, the CDR3 is TGTGCCAGCAGCTTGACAGAGAACACTGAAGCTTTCTTT.

About this clonotype: This beta chain is an unintended read in a library built for alpha chains; its size means little. The chain joins TRBV7-2 to TRBJ2-3; D remains unclear. The CDR3 has 13 residues. Trimming shortened V by 2 bases and J by 4 bases, and 7 bases separated the two germline ends. Looked up from germline, CDR1 is SGHTA and CDR2 is FQGNSA. The CDR3 spells CASSLTFSDTQYF. The DNA for the CDR3 is TGTGCCAGCAGCTTAACGTTCTCAGATACGCAGTATTTT.

In regard to this clonotype: This beta chain appears as a stray read in a library generated for alpha chains; its size is not informative. This sequence joins TRBV9 and TRBJ2-1; D is unresolved. Germline V gene data show CDR1 as SGDLS and CDR2 as YYNGEE. Between the trimmed V and J ends, which lost 3 bases and 5 bases, there was a span of 12 bases. The CDR3 is made up of 14 amino acids. The CDR3 here is CASSGGNRNNEQFF. The CDR3 nucleotides are TGTGCCAGCAGCGGGGGAAATCGGAACAATGAGCAGTTCTTC.

Points on this clonotype: The library was designed around alpha chains, so this beta chain is a stray read whose abundance carries little weight. The chain combines TRBV14 with TRBJ2-7; no clear D gene. Trimming took 1 base from V and 1 from J, leaving 8 bases between them. The CDR3 totals 14 residues. Germline loops: CDR1 SGHDN, CDR2 FVKESK. CDR3 amino acids: CASSQGRTSYEQYF. CDR3 sequence (DNA): TGTGCCAGCAGCCAAGGCCGGACGTCCTACGAGCAGTACTTC. Combining the CDR3 with reference TRBV14 and TRBJ2-7 gives the whole variable domain EAGVTQFPSHSVIEKGQTVTLRCDPISGHDNLYWYRRVMGKEIKFLLHFVKESKQDESGMPNNRFLAERTGGTYSTLKVQPAELEDSGVYFCASSQGRTSYEQYFGPGTRLTVT.